One sample yielded the 21 T cell receptor beta chains listed below, sequenced in a study of cytomegalovirus exposure and HLA in healthy donors. Both 60 Vbeta primers and 13 Jbeta primers went into the PCR. Produced via immunoSEQ multiplex PCR; TCRdb's table is partial and in-frame only. The sample contains some 99,000 clones, roughly three quarters of which appear only once. The source material was PBMCs. These receptors all stem from a female donor in good health and CMV-seronegative.

The chain combines TRBV5-1 with TRBJ1-6, with a tentative D call TRBD1 (6 bases). The germline CDR1 and CDR2 sequences are SGHRS and YFSETQ. The CDR3 is made up of 15 amino acids. V was cut by 0 bases and J by 10 bases, with 14 bases left in between. CDR3: CASSLEGQSTSPLHF. CDR3 DNA: TGCGCCAGCAGCTTGGAGGGACAATCGACCTCACCCCTCCACTTT.

The chain carries TRBV15 and TRBJ1-2; TRBD1 agrees at 11 bases. The CDR3 is 17 residues long. J gave up 4 bases and V 1 base, and 8 bases lay outside the gene matches. Germline V gene lookup returns CDR1 LNHNV and CDR2 YYDKDF (reference sequence). Here the CDR3 reads CATSRGDRGAPSYGYTF. DNA for the CDR3: TGTGCCACCAGCAGAGGGGACAGGGGGGCCCCCAGCTATGGCTACACCTTC.

The chain joins TRBV6-1 to TRBJ1-5; tentative D call: TRBD1 (6 bases). The CDR3 totals 13 residues. Trimming pared 9 bases from V and 4 bases from J, leaving 13 bases between. Germline V gives CDR1 MNHNS, CDR2 SASEGT. CDR3 coding DNA: TGTGCCAGTCAAAGTCAGGGGAATCAGCCCCAGCATTTT. Its translation: CASQSQGNQPQHF.

CDR3 DNA sequence: TGTGCCAGCACCCAACCCGGGGGGCCACACAATGAGCAGTTCTTC. Translated: CASTQPGGPHNEQFF. The chain employs TRBV6-1 and TRBJ2-1; maybe TRBD2 (7 bases). Between the trimmed V and J ends, which lost 7 bases and 5 bases, there was a span of 18 bases. Germline V gene sequence: CDR1 MNHNS, CDR2 SASEGT. The CDR3 covers 15 residues.

This chain links TRBV29-1 with TRBJ2-1, with TRBD1 matching over 9 bases. With 7 bases clipped from V and 5 bases from J, the junction kept 9 bases outside the gene matches. Germline V gene sequence: CDR1 SQVTM, CDR2 ANQGSEA. The CDR3 covers 14 residues. CDR3 nucleotide sequence: TGCAGCGCCGCGGGACAGGGATCCCACAATGAGCAGTTCTTC. Translated, it gives CSAAGQGSHNEQFF.

The rearrangement links TRBV5-5 to TRBJ2-5, with D maybe TRBD1 (5 bases). CDR3 size: 14 residues. Germline V gives CDR1 SGHKS, CDR2 YYEKEE (reference sequence). V was clipped by 6 bases and J by 3 bases, with 15 bases between them. CDR3 bases: TGTGCCAGCAATGTGCAGGGCTCTAAAGAGACCCAGTACTTC. Translating it yields CASNVQGSKETQYF.

This chain connects TRBV30 to TRBJ2-1, with 10 positions matching TRBD2. This CDR3 is 17 amino acids long. V was clipped by 0 bases and J by 4 bases; unmatched bases: 9. CDR1 and CDR2 from the germline V gene are GTSNPN and SVGIG (reference sequence). The CDR3 loop reads CAWSVPVAGGIYNEQFF. As DNA, the CDR3 is TGTGCCTGGAGTGTACCAGTAGCGGGGGGTATATACAATGAGCAGTTCTTC.

The V and J genes are TRBV18 and TRBJ1-1; TRBD1 is a possible D gene (5 bases). The CDR3 consists of 12 residues. CDR1 and CDR2 from the germline V gene are KGHSH and LQKENI. Trimming took 1 base from V and 7 from J, leaving 7 bases between them. CDR3 DNA sequence: TGTGCCAGCTCACCACGACAGAATGAAGCTTTCTTT. As protein: CASSPRQNEAFF.

The V and J genes are TRBV9 and TRBJ2-1; 9 bases are a match to TRBD2. CDR1 is SGDLS, CDR2 YYNGEE, per germline. Trimming took 1 base from V and 9 from J; bases not matched to a gene: 11. The length of the CDR3 is 16 residues. CDR3 sequence: CASSVPTSGVLGEQFF. In DNA, the CDR3 is TGTGCCAGCAGCGTACCGACTAGCGGTGTCCTGGGTGAGCAGTTCTTC. The full variable domain, in which reference TRBV9 and TRBJ2-1 provide the parts outside the CDR3, is DSGVTQTPKHLITATGQRVTLRCSPRSGDLSVYWYQQSLDQGLQFLIQYYNGEERAKGNILERFSAQQFPDLHSELNLSSLELGDSALYFCASSVPTSGVLGEQFFGPGTRLTVL.

The genes are TRBV15 and TRBJ1-4; 8 positions agree with TRBD1. Germline trimming cut 4 bases from V and 4 bases from J; bases unmatched to any gene: 5. The CDR3 spans 15 residues. Germline lookup yields CDR1 LNHNV and CDR2 YYDKDF (reference sequence). CDR3 sequence reads: CATSTTGQDNEKLFF. In DNA, the CDR3 is TGTGCCACCAGCACTACGGGACAGGATAATGAAAAACTGTTTTTT. Full variable domain (outside the CDR3, taken from reference TRBV15 and TRBJ1-4): DAMVIQNPRYQVTQFGKPVTLSCSQTLNHNVMYWYQQKSSQAPKLLFHYYDKDFNNEADTPDNFQSRRPNTSFCFLDIRSPGLGDTAMYLCATSTTGQDNEKLFFGSGTQLSVL.

A note on this clone: A junction end diverges from the germline sequence, so it may reflect a read error. J is TRBJ1-1 and V is TRBV20-1; no reliable D call. This CDR3 has 11 residues. Germline V gene lookup returns CDR1 DFQATT and CDR2 SNEGSKA (reference sequence). The CDR3 region is CSARGSTEAFF. As DNA, the CDR3 is TGCAGTGCCAGAGGGAGTACTGAAGCTTTCTTT.

The gene calls are TRBV10-3 and TRBJ1-1; D may be TRBD1 (6 bases). Germline CDR1 ENHRY, CDR2 SYGVKD. V lost 6 bases and J 0 bases, leaving 8 bases between the germline ends. CDR3 length equals 13 residues. The CDR3 nucleotides read TGTGCCATCAGGGACAGCATGAACACTGAAGCTTTCTTT. Translation: CAIRDSMNTEAFF.

CDR3 loop: CASTGQGSAEQYF. CDR3 nucleotides: TGTGCCAGCACAGGGCAGGGATCCGCCGAGCAGTACTTC. This chain links TRBV11-3 with TRBJ2-7; perhaps TRBD1 as D (5 bases). Germline V gene lookup returns CDR1 SGHNT and CDR2 YENEEA. CDR3 length equals 13 residues. V lost 7 bases and J 6 bases, leaving 16 bases between the germline ends.

The V call is TRBV4-1, the J call TRBJ1-2, with unresolved D. This CDR3 is 17 amino acids long. Germline V CDR1 and CDR2: MGHRA, YSYEKL. The germline V and J ends were trimmed by 6 bases and 8 bases, with 28 bases remaining between them. CDR3 residues: CASRSVGSGRHARGYTF. The CDR3 region has the DNA TGCGCCAGCAGGTCAGTTGGGTCCGGGAGACACGCAAGAGGCTACACCTTC.

The chain carries TRBV6-1 and TRBJ2-7, with TRBD2 matching 9 bases. CDR3 length equals 14 residues. V shed 6 bases and J 6 bases; nucleotides not matched to a gene: 9. Germline-derived CDR1 and CDR2 are MNHNS and SASEGT. The CDR3 region is CASRSLAGIREQYF. DNA for the CDR3: TGTGCCAGCAGAAGCCTAGCGGGGATCCGCGAGCAGTACTTC.

This chain uses TRBV19 with TRBJ1-1, with D uncertain. This CDR3 spans 14 amino acids. The germline gives CDR1 LNHDA, CDR2 SQIVND (reference sequence). Trimming pared 0 bases from V and 0 bases from J, leaving 5 bases between. DNA of the CDR3: TGTGCCAGTAGTATAGAGCGATTGAACACTGAAGCTTTCTTT. This gives the protein CASSIERLNTEAFF.

As concerns this clone: Other DNA sequences in this sample translate to the same CDR3. The chain uses TRBV7-6 and TRBJ1-2; D is unresolved. The CDR3 length is 12 residues. CDR1 is SGHVS and CDR2 is FNYEAQ in the germline V gene. Trimming removed 5 bases from V and 5 bases from J, with 9 bases in between. The CDR3 coding sequence is TGTGCCAGCAGCCAAAGCGGGTATGGCTACACCTTC. It translates to CASSQSGYGYTF.

The gene calls are TRBV7-9 and TRBJ1-2, with D unclear. Trimming removed 2 bases at V and 3 bases at J, with 10 bases between. The CDR3 is made up of 14 amino acids. The V gene's germline CDR1 is SEHNR and CDR2 FQNEAQ (reference sequence). This CDR3 reads CASSLYGEDYGYTF. The CDR3 coding sequence is TGTGCCAGCAGCTTATATGGTGAGGACTATGGCTACACCTTC.

This chain uses TRBV6-9 with TRBJ2-6; D remains ambiguous. Trimming left V 4 bases short and J 0 bases short, with 7 bases between. CDR1 and CDR2 from the germline V gene are MNHGY and SVAAGI. The length of the CDR3 is 15 residues. CDR3 amino acids: CASSLEVSGANVLTF. In DNA, the CDR3 is TGTGCCAGCAGTTTAGAAGTCTCTGGGGCCAACGTCCTGACTTTC.

The chain links TRBV11-1 to TRBJ2-1, with TRBD2 identical over 10 bases. The CDR3 is 16 amino acids. Germline trimming cut 5 bases from V and 7 bases from J; bases unmatched to any gene: 11. From germline, CDR1 is SGHAT and CDR2 FQDESV (reference sequence). This chain's CDR3 is CASSTGLAGGGNEQFF. CDR3 coding DNA: TGTGCCAGCAGCACAGGGTTAGCGGGAGGTGGTAATGAGCAGTTCTTC.

This clone was counted only a few times. This chain connects TRBV6-6 to TRBJ1-4, with D possibly TRBD1 on 5 matching bases. Between the trimmed V and J ends, which lost 7 bases and 6 bases, there was a span of 21 bases. Germline assignment: CDR1 MNHNY and CDR2 SVGAGI (reference sequence). The CDR3 length is 16 residues. CDR3 sequence reads: CASNQERDFDHEKLFF. The CDR3 DNA follows: TGTGCCAGCAATCAGGAGAGGGACTTCGACCATGAAAAACTGTTTTTT.